The clone carrying this T cell receptor beta chain was found once. Its antigen is not known. Time point given: neoterminal ileum biopsy at postoperative endoscopy, about 6 months after surgery. This record comes from a study of T cell repertoires in ileal Crohn's disease. Study overall: About half received postoperative treatment, about a dozen with thiopurines and 15 to 20 anti-TNF.

Study-level points and caveats: Endoscopic recurrence occurred in every patient whose clonality exceeded 26.8%. Mucosal expansions were suggested to be mainly CD8 T cells.

The assay was immunoSEQ multiplex PCR, and TCRdb's table has in-frame clones only and misses some. The profile shows 13,000 to 15,000 clones, 78% of them singletons. Input material: ileal tissue. The source of this sequence is an adult with Crohn's disease.

The CDR3 here is CASRGDPNEKLFF. CDR3 sequence (DNA): TGCGCCAGCCGGGGGGATCCTAATGAAAAACTGTTTTTT. V usage is TRBV5-1 and J usage is TRBJ1-4; possible D gene TRBD1, 5 bases. V was trimmed by 7 bases and J by 3 bases, leaving 10 bases between them. The germline V gene encodes CDR1 SGHRS and CDR2 YFSETQ. The CDR3 is made up of 13 amino acids.